The 16 T cell receptor beta chains given below trace back to one sample, sequenced in a study of OX40 agonist ivuxolimab in advanced cancers. Library construction relied on the immunoSEQ multiplex PCR assay. The immuneACCESS repertoire file appears here via TCRdb, limited to in-frame rearrangements. These files lack a portion of the clones; in checked studies, under half of the deficit traces to unresolved V genes, and the cause of the others is not known. This sample holds 63,000 or so clones; about 91% were observed only once. Jointly, the top ten make up approximately 2.3% of the sample. This specimen was CD4+ or CD8+ T cells sorted from blood, taken in a trial of the OX40 agonist ivuxolimab. These receptors were collected from an adult with an advanced solid tumor such as melanoma, head and neck, liver or kidney cancer.

This rearrangement joins TRBV7-9 to TRBJ2-7; tentatively, D is TRBD1 or TRBD2 (5 bases each). Trimming took off 1 base at V and 2 bases at J, with 6 bases between the two ends. The germline CDR1 and CDR2 sequences are SEHNR and FQNEAQ (reference sequence). The CDR3 covers 13 residues. The CDR3, as DNA: TGTGCCAGCAGCTTAGAGGGACCCTACGAGCAGTACTTC. This codes for CASSLEGPYEQYF.

In this sample, this clone turned up a few times. This chain links TRBV2 with TRBJ2-1; a possible D gene is TRBD2 (6 bases). This CDR3 contains 14 residues. The germline gives CDR1 SNHLY, CDR2 FYNNEI. V lost 0 bases and J lost 10, with 13 bases in between. For the CDR3, the DNA is TGTGCCAGCAGTGAAGCTCGGACTACCCCAGAGCAGTTCTTC. It is translated as CASSEARTTPEQFF.

CDR3 sequence: CASSLGQGALDIQYF. The CDR3 region has the DNA TGTGCCAGCAGTTTAGGACAGGGGGCTCTAGACATTCAGTACTTC. This sequence joins TRBV6-5 and TRBJ2-4; TRBD1 matches at 11 bases. CDR3 length: 15 amino acids. J lost 8 bases, V lost 4 bases, and 7 bases had no gene match. Germline values: CDR1 MNHEY, CDR2 SVGAGI.

This chain links TRBV11-2 with TRBJ1-5; D gene ambiguous. The germline V gene encodes CDR1 SGHAT and CDR2 FQNNGV. V lost 0 bases and J 3 bases, leaving 6 bases between the germline ends. The CDR3 has 14 amino acids. CDR3 sequence (DNA): TGTGCCAGCAGCTTAGAAGGCTCCAATCAGCCCCAGCATTTT. Its protein is CASSLEGSNQPQHF. Looking up the rest from reference TRBV11-2 and TRBJ1-5 gives the full variable domain: EAGVAQSPRYKIIEKRQSVAFWCNPISGHATLYWYQQILGQGPKLLIQFQNNGVVDDSQLPKDRFSAERLKGVDSTLKIQPAKLEDSAVYLCASSLEGSNQPQHFGDGTRLSIL.

The chain uses TRBV30 and TRBJ1-4, with D unclear. This CDR3 is 13 amino acids long. V was cut by 1 base and J by 7 bases, with 10 bases left in between. Per germline, CDR1 GTSNPN and CDR2 SVGIG (reference sequence). Here the CDR3 reads CAWSGGLGEKLFF. For the CDR3, the DNA is TGTGCCTGGAGTGGCGGGTTGGGTGAAAAACTGTTTTTT.

The genes are TRBV28 and TRBJ2-5; 11 bases map to TRBD2. Trimming took 5 bases from V and 5 from J; bases not matched to a gene: 7. Per the germline V gene, CDR1 is MDHEN and CDR2 is SYDVKM. The CDR3 sequence is 15 residues long. CDR3 loop: CASSRTSGWEETQYF. The CDR3, as DNA: TGTGCCAGCAGTAGGACTAGCGGGTGGGAGGAGACCCAGTACTTC.

The chain carries TRBV30 and TRBJ1-5, with D maybe TRBD1 (6 bases). This CDR3 region has 14 residues. Trimming removed 1 base at V and 7 bases at J, with 14 bases between. CDR1 is GTSNPN and CDR2 is SVGIG in the germline V gene (reference sequence). Here the CDR3 DNA reads TGTGCCTGGAGTGGGGCCGGGGGGGGCCAGCCCCAGCATTTT. It translates to CAWSGAGGGQPQHF.

This clone has a single count. The chain employs TRBV5-4 and TRBJ1-6, with TRBD1 identical over 7 bases. Germline values: CDR1 SGHNT, CDR2 YYREEE (reference sequence). The CDR3 is 14 residues long. Trimming took 4 bases from V and 10 from J; bases not matched to a gene: 8. DNA for the CDR3: TGTGCCAGCAGCCGGGACAGTGAAGGATCACCCCTCCACTTT. This encodes CASSRDSEGSPLHF. Combining the CDR3 with reference TRBV5-4 and TRBJ1-6 gives the whole variable domain ETGVTQSPTHLIKTRGQQVTLRCSSQSGHNTVSWYQQALGQGPQFIFQYYREEENGRGNFPPRFSGLQFPNYSSELNVNALELDDSALYLCASSRDSEGSPLHFGNGTRLTVT.

V usage is TRBV18 and J usage is TRBJ1-2; 10 bases map to TRBD1. With 3 bases clipped from V and 8 bases from J, the junction kept 3 bases outside the gene matches. CDR1 and CDR2 from the germline V gene are KGHSH and LQKENI. This CDR3 contains 13 residues. In DNA form, the CDR3 reads TGTGCCAGCTCACCCGGACAGGGGGAAGGCTACACCTTC. It codes for CASSPGQGEGYTF.

The chain links TRBV6-6 to TRBJ2-7; the D gene could be TRBD1 or TRBD2 (5 bases each). CDR1 is MNHNY, CDR2 SVGAGI, per germline (reference sequence). V lost 5 bases and J lost 0, with 14 bases in between. This CDR3 comprises 15 residues. The CDR3 sequence is CASSARGSSSYEQYF. The CDR3 region has the DNA TGTGCCAGCAGTGCCCGGGGCTCCAGCTCCTACGAGCAGTACTTC.

This clone has a handful of counts. The V and J genes are TRBV7-6 and TRBJ1-1, with D possibly TRBD1 on 5 matching bases. V was trimmed by 5 bases and J by 10 bases, leaving 20 bases between them. Germline CDR1 reads SGHVS; CDR2 reads FNYEAQ. The CDR3 runs 14 residues. The CDR3 coding sequence is TGTGCCAGCAGCCCCGGGACCCAGGGCGTCGGAGCTTTCTTT. It translates to CASSPGTQGVGAFF.

The V and J genes are TRBV10-3 and TRBJ1-3; 10 bases are a match to TRBD1. Germline-derived CDR1 and CDR2 are ENHRY and SYGVKD. Germline trimming cut 2 bases from V and 4 bases from J; bases unmatched to any gene: 8. The CDR3 runs 17 residues. The CDR3 protein is CAISENYGTGAGNTIYF. The CDR3 nucleotides are TGTGCCATCAGTGAGAACTACGGGACAGGGGCCGGAAACACCATATATTTT.

The chain uses TRBV4-2 and TRBJ2-4; 8 positions agree with TRBD2. The CDR3 loop spans 16 amino acids. Trimming removed 0 bases from V and 0 bases from J; junction bases left unmatched: 1. Germline CDR1 LGHNA, CDR2 YNFKEQ. The CDR3 DNA reads TGTGCCAGCAGCCAAGAAAGCGGGGGAGCCAAAAACATTCAGTACTTC. It translates to CASSQESGGAKNIQYF.

This clone has just one count. This chain uses TRBV19 with TRBJ1-5; 8 bases map to TRBD1. V trimming: 6 bases; J trimming: 1 base; junction bases outside the gene matches: 11. Germline V gives CDR1 LNHDA, CDR2 SQIVND (reference sequence). The CDR3 totals 17 residues. The CDR3 DNA reads as TGTGCCAGTAGAGCCGGGACAGGTCTAGGGAGCAATCAGCCCCAGCATTTT. Amino acids: CASRAGTGLGSNQPQHF.

This clone was picked up one time. This CDR3 is CASSLQGDNQPQHF. In DNA, the CDR3 is TGTGCCAGCAGCCTACAGGGGGACAATCAGCCCCAGCATTTT. The rearrangement joins TRBV7-9 to TRBJ1-5, with 8 bases fitting TRBD1. With V trimmed by 5 bases and J by 3 bases, 3 bases remained unmatched. In germline, CDR1 is SEHNR, CDR2 FQNEAQ (reference sequence). This CDR3 is built from 14 residues.

This clone occurred many times. The V gene is TRBV6-5, the J gene TRBJ2-7, with TRBD2 as a possible D gene (6 bases). This CDR3 is built from 12 residues. V was pared by 6 bases and J by 4 bases, with 10 bases between. Looked up from germline, CDR1 is MNHEY and CDR2 is SVGAGI. As DNA, the CDR3 is TGTGCCAGCAGGGCCGGGAGTTACGAGCAGTACTTC. This sequence encodes CASRAGSYEQYF.